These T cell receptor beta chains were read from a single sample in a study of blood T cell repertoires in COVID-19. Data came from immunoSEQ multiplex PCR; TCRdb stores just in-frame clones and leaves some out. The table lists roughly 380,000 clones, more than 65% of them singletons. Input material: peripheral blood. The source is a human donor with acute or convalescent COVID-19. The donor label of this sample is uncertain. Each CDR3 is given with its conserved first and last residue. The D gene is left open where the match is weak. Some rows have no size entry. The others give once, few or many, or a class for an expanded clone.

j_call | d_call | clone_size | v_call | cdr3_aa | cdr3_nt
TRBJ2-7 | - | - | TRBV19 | CASSIGPPWSYEQYF | TGTGCCAGTAGTATAGGGCCGCCCTGGTCCTACGAGCAGTACTTC
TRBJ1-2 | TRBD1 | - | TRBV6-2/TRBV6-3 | CASSYSRDRGNYGYTF | TGTGCCAGCAGTTACTCTCGGGACAGGGGTAACTATGGCTACACCTTC
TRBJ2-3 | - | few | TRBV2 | CARTGLNTDTQYF | TGTGCCAGGACGGGACTCAACACAGATACGCAGTATTTT
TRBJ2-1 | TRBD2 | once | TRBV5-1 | CASSPGGGRTYNEQFF | TGCGCCAGCAGCCCCGGGGGCGGGAGGACGTACAATGAGCAGTTCTTC
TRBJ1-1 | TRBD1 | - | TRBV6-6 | CASSYKAGTGGEAFF | TGTGCCAGCAGTTACAAAGCCGGGACAGGGGGTGAAGCTTTCTTT
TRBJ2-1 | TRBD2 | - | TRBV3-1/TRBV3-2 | CASSQEASGRKAGYNEQFF | TGTGCCAGCAGCCAAGAGGCCAGCGGGAGGAAGGCGGGCTACAATGAGCAGTTCTTC
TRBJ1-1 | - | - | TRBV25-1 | CASFQGNTEAFF | TGTGCCAGCTTCCAGGGGAACACTGAAGCTTTCTTT
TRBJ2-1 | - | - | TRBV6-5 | CASKPFTGGVNEQFF | TGTGCCAGCAAACCGTTTACAGGGGGGGTCAATGAGCAGTTCTTC
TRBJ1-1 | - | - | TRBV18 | CATSGGPTEAFF | TGTGCCACCTCAGGTGGGCCCACTGAAGCTTTCTTT
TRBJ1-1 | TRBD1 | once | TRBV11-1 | CASSPWTGGGFAEAFF | TGTGCCAGCAGCCCTTGGACAGGGGGAGGATTCGCTGAAGCTTTCTTT
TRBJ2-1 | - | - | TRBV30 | CAWSEDSPNEQFF | TGTGCCTGGAGTGAGGACAGTCCCAATGAGCAGTTCTTC
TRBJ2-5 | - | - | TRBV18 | CASSPRGETQYF | TGTGCCAGCTCACCGCGGGGAGAGACCCAGTACTTC
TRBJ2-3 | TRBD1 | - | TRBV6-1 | CASSEWGQGVRTQYF | TGTGCCAGCAGTGAATGGGGACAGGGGGTCCGTACGCAGTATTTT
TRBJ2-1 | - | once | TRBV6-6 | CASSYGGTANEQFF | TGTGCCAGCAGTTACGGCGGGACAGCAAATGAGCAGTTCTTC
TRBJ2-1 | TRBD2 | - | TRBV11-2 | CASSSRTSGVYNEQFF | TGTGCCAGCAGCTCCCGGACTAGCGGGGTATACAATGAGCAGTTCTTC
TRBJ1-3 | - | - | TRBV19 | CASSIGTGSGNTIYF | TGTGCCAGTAGTATAGGAACAGGCTCTGGAAACACCATATATTTT
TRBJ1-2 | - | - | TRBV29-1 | CSVSSEALYGYTF | TGCAGCGTGAGTTCAGAAGCGCTCTATGGCTACACCTTC
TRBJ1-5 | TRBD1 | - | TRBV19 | CASSTIGTGRASNQPQHF | TGTGCCAGTAGTACCATCGGGACAGGAAGAGCTAGCAATCAGCCCCAGCATTTT
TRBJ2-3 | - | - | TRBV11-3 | CASRIPVADTQYF | TGTGCCAGCAGGATACCGGTCGCAGATACGCAGTATTTT
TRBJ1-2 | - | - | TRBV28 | CASRSVRTREGYTF | TGTGCCAGCAGGTCCGTCCGTACTCGGGAAGGCTACACCTTC
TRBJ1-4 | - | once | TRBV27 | CASSRRLGTNEKLFF | TGTGCCAGCAGTCGCAGACTGGGAACTAATGAAAAACTGTTTTTT
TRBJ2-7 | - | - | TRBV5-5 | CASSFSDISYEQYF | TGTGCCAGCAGCTTTAGCGACATCTCCTACGAGCAGTACTTC
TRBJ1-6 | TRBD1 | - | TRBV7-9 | CASSPLGQGAYSSPLHF | TGTGCCAGCAGCCCTCTAGGACAGGGCGCTTACAGCTCACCCCTCCACTTT
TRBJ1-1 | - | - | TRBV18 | CASSPHDRDLNTEAFF | TGTGCCAGCTCACCACACGACAGAGACTTAAACACTGAAGCTTTCTTT
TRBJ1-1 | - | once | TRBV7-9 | CASSSAGGLNTEAFF | TGTGCCAGCAGCTCGGCTGGGGGCTTGAACACTGAAGCTTTCTTT
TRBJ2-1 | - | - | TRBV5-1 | CASSNGGEYNEQFF | TGCGCCAGCAGCAATGGCGGGGAGTACAATGAGCAGTTCTTC
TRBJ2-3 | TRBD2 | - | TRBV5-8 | CASSLELGGRGKDTQYF | TGTGCCAGCAGCTTGGAGCTAGGCGGGAGAGGGAAAGATACGCAGTATTTT
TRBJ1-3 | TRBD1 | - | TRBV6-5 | CASSYRDRRDTIYF | TGTGCCAGCAGTTACCGGGACAGGAGGGACACCATATATTTT
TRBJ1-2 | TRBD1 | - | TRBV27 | CASSKGTGGGVDYGYTF | TGTGCCAGCAGTAAAGGGACAGGGGGCGGAGTAGACTATGGCTACACCTTC
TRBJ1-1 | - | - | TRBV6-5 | CASSYSAGGEAFF | TGTGCCAGCAGTTACTCCGCGGGAGGTGAAGCTTTCTTT
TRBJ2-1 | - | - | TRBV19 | CASRGAGGTYNEQFF | TGTGCCAGTCGGGGGGCGGGCGGTACCTACAATGAGCAGTTCTTC
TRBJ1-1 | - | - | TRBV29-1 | CSVIRRGGIPEAFF | TGCAGCGTTATTCGCAGGGGTGGGATTCCTGAAGCTTTCTTT
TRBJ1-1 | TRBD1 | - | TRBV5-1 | CASMVGTGYNTEAFF | TGCGCCAGCATGGTAGGGACAGGGTACAACACTGAAGCTTTCTTT
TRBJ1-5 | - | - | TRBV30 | CAWSDRVDQPQHF | TGTGCCTGGAGTGACAGGGTTGATCAGCCCCAGCATTTT
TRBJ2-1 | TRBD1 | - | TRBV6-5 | CASTRRGQGYNEQFF | TGTGCCAGCACCCGGAGGGGACAGGGGTACAATGAGCAGTTCTTC
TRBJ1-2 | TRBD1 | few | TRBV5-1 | CASSLSGGSNYGYTF | TGCGCCAGCAGCTTGTCAGGGGGCAGCAACTATGGCTACACCTTC
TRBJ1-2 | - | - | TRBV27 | CASSTNPTGPVYGYTF | TGTGCCAGCAGCACTAATCCGACAGGACCCGTCTATGGCTACACCTTC
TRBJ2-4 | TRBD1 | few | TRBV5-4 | CASSLGTGENIQYF | TGTGCCAGCAGCTTGGGGACAGGAGAAAACATTCAGTACTTC
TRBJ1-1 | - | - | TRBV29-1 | CSVGDTTEAFF | TGCAGCGTTGGGGACACCACTGAAGCTTTCTTT
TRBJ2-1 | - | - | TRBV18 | CASTVILSYNEQFF | TGTGCCAGCACGGTCATCCTCTCCTACAATGAGCAGTTCTTC
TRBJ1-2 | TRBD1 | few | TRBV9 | CASSAQQGTGLGYTF | TGTGCCAGCAGCGCCCAACAGGGGACGGGTCTCGGCTACACCTTC
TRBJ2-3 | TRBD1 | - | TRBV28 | CASSFSDRARTDTQYF | TGTGCCAGCAGTTTCTCCGACAGGGCCCGCACAGATACGCAGTATTTT
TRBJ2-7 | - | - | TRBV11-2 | CASSRLGGYEQYF | TGTGCCAGCAGCCGCTTGGGGGGCTACGAGCAGTACTTC
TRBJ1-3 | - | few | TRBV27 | CASRRKANSGNTIYF | TGTGCCAGCAGGAGGAAGGCTAACTCTGGAAACACCATATATTTT
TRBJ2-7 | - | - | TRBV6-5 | CASKRRVGLAYEQYF | TGTGCCAGCAAGAGAAGGGTCGGACTTGCATACGAGCAGTACTTC
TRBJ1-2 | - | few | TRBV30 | CAWSVGQLYGYTF | TGTGCCTGGAGTGTTGGACAGCTTTATGGCTACACCTTC
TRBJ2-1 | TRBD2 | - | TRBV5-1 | CASSLVASGYNEQFF | TGCGCCAGCAGCTTGGTCGCTAGCGGCTACAATGAGCAGTTCTTC
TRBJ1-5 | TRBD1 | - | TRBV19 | CASSIGQGRNQPQHF | TGTGCCAGTAGTATAGGACAGGGAAGGAATCAGCCCCAGCATTTT
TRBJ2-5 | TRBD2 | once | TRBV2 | CASSELAGPQETQYF | TGTGCCAGCAGTGAACTAGCGGGGCCCCAAGAGACCCAGTACTTC
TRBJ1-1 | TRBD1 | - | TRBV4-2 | CASSQTGTENTEAFF | TGTGCCAGCAGCCAGACCGGGACAGAGAACACTGAAGCTTTCTTT
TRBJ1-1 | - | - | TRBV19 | CASTPWSGNTEAFF | TGTGCCAGTACCCCCTGGTCCGGGAACACTGAAGCTTTCTTT
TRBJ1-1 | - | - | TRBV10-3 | CATSELEGDTEAFF | TGTGCCACCAGTGAGCTAGAAGGGGATACTGAAGCTTTCTTT
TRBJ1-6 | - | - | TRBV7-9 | CASSPDSYNSPLHF | TGTGCCAGCAGCCCAGACTCCTATAATTCACCCCTCCACTTT